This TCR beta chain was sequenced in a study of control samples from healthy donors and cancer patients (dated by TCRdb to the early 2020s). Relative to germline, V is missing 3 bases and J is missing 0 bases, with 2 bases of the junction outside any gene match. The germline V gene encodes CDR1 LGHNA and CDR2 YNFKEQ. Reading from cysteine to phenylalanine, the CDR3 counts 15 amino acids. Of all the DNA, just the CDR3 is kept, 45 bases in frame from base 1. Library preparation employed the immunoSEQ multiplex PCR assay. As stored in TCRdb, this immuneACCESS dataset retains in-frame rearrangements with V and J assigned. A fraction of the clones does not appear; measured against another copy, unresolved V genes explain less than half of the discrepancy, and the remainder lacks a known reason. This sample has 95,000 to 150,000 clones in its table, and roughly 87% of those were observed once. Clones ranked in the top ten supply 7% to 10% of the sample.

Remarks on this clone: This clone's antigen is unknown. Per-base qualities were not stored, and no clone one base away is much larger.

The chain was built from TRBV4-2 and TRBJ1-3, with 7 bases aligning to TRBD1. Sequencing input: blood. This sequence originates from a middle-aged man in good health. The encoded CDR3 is CASSQEGASGNTIYF. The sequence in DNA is TGTGCCAGCAGCCAGGAGGGGGCCTCTGGAAACACCATATATTTT.